The entry below describes one T cell receptor (beta chain). Its antigen is currently unknown. Trimming took 6 bases from V and 5 from J, leaving 10 bases between them. Germline-derived CDR1 and CDR2 are SEHNR and FQNEAQ (reference sequence). The CDR3 runs to 13 residues. The entry originates in a study of STAT3 mutations in large granular lymphocyte leukemia. Whole-study context: Among longitudinally sequenced T-LGLL patients, roughly half had canonical activating STAT3 mutations detected.

Study results and limitations: In several patients, dominant TCR clone burden exceeded STAT3 mutant burden, suggesting STAT3 mutation arose secondarily. In T-cell large granular lymphocyte leukemia, about half of patients showed multiple immunodominant subclonotypes.

The repertoire was sequenced with immunoSEQ multiplex PCR; TCRdb's copy has only in-frame clones and lacks some. The data contain over 2,500 clones, around 91% of them singletons. Sequenced material: peripheral blood mononuclear cells. This TCR derives from a woman in her 70s with T-cell large granular lymphocyte leukemia. Some clones in this sample may be carry-over from other donors' samples. The gene calls are TRBV7-9 and TRBJ1-4; D ambiguous. The CDR3 loop is CASSFVLNEKLFF. In DNA form, the CDR3 reads TGTGCCAGCAGTTTTGTCTTAAATGAAAAACTGTTTTTT.